A single sample gave rise to the 32 T cell receptor beta chains below, sequenced in a study of T-cell memory formation after mild COVID-19. Via MiXCR, TCRdb re-called the 5' RACE reads, giving one row per CDR3 protein. The table lists fewer than 550,000 distinct CDR3 sequences, 15% to 20% of them singletons, with about 8.1% in the top ten. The material sequenced was PBMCs or a T cell subset sorted from them (not recorded which). These receptors originate from an adult woman who had mild COVID-19 (a few samples of this study predate the infection). Cell type and time point are not known.

J is TRBJ2-3 and V is TRBV28, with TRBD2 identical over 9 bases. Germline-derived CDR1 and CDR2 are MDHEN and SYDVKM. Losses at the gene ends were 5 bases for V and 4 bases for J; bases not matched to a gene: 7. The CDR3 sequence is 15 residues long. The CDR3, as DNA: TGTGCCAGCAGTCCTTTGCGGGGGGGCCCAGATACGCAGTATTTT. Translating it yields CASSPLRGGPDTQYF.

The table lists this clonotype with a few counts. The genes are TRBV5-1 and TRBJ2-1, with 12 bases that match TRBD2. CDR1 is SGHRS, CDR2 YFSETQ, per germline. V shed 0 bases and J 4 bases; nucleotides not matched to a gene: 11. The CDR3 sequence is 19 residues long. CDR3: CASSLETSGSPPPYNEQFF. Here the CDR3 DNA reads TGCGCCAGCAGCTTGGAGACTAGCGGGAGCCCTCCTCCTTACAATGAGCAGTTCTTC.

The chain recombines TRBV7-3 with TRBJ2-7; TRBD2 agrees at 9 bases. Germline-derived CDR1 and CDR2 are SGHTA and FQGTGA. V was pared by 3 bases and J by 2 bases, with 5 bases of the junction left unmatched. The CDR3 contains 15 residues. For the CDR3, the DNA is TGTGCCAGCAGCTTGATACTAGCGGGCCCCTACGAGCAGTACTTC. Protein product: CASSLILAGPYEQYF.

This clonotype occurred a few times. The J gene is TRBJ2-1, the V gene TRBV7-9, with 10 bases aligning to TRBD2. V was clipped by 5 bases and J by 6 bases; unmatched bases: 4. Germline values: CDR1 SEHNR, CDR2 FQNEAQ (reference sequence). CDR3 length: 14 residues. The CDR3 here is CASSPRTSGNEQFF. CDR3 DNA: TGTGCCAGCAGCCCCCGGACTAGCGGCAATGAGCAGTTCTTC.

The chain is built from TRBV5-1 and TRBJ2-1, with D uncertain. Germline V gene lookup returns CDR1 SGHRS and CDR2 YFSETQ. The CDR3 consists of 12 residues. V lost 0 bases and J 11 bases, leaving 9 bases between the germline ends. DNA of the CDR3: TGCGCCAGCAGCTTGGAAGCCGGAAAGCAGTTCTTC. It encodes CASSLEAGKQFF.

This chain uses TRBV7-8 with TRBJ2-5; D gene unclear. Germline V gene lookup returns CDR1 SGHVS and CDR2 FQNEAQ. Trimming took off 2 bases at V and 0 bases at J, with 13 bases between the two ends. The CDR3 runs to 16 residues. The CDR3 DNA sequence: TGTGCCAGCAGCTTATCGGGTCATAACTACCAAGAGACCCAGTACTTC. It encodes CASSLSGHNYQETQYF.

This chain connects TRBV6-1 to TRBJ1-4; D unclear. CDR1 and CDR2 (germline): MNHNS, SASEGT. Deletions cut 9 bases from V and 13 bases from J, with 12 bases between. This CDR3 comprises 10 residues. In DNA form, the CDR3 reads TGTGCCAGTGAAAGGGTGCGACTGTTTTTT. Residues: CASERVRLFF.

This chain connects TRBV5-6 to TRBJ2-7; 8 bases match TRBD2. CDR1 is SGHDT, CDR2 YYEEEE, per germline. Trimming took 5 bases from V and 5 from J; bases not matched to a gene: 9. The CDR3 loop spans 14 amino acids. CDR3 sequence reads: CASSYGTRRDEQYF. The CDR3 coding sequence is TGTGCCAGCAGTTATGGGACTAGAAGAGACGAGCAGTACTTC. The full variable domain, its missing parts supplied by reference TRBV5-6 and TRBJ2-7, is DAGVTQSPTHLIKTRGQQVTLRCSPKSGHDTVSWYQQALGQGPQFIFQYYEEEERQRGNFPDRFSGHQFPNYSSELNVNALLLGDSALYLCASSYGTRRDEQYFGPGTRLTVT.

This clonotype was counted a few times. The J gene is TRBJ1-2, the V gene TRBV20-1; D is uncertain. The length of the CDR3 is 12 residues. Germline V CDR1 and CDR2: DFQATT, SNEGSKA (reference sequence). The ends were cut back, 6 bases at V and 3 bases at J, with 11 bases in the middle. The CDR3 DNA reads TGCAGTGCCGAGCCCGGCTACTATGGCTACACCTTC. Amino acids: CSAEPGYYGYTF.

The genes are TRBV7-6 and TRBJ1-1; 7 bases match TRBD1. Germline V gene lookup returns CDR1 SGHVS and CDR2 FNYEAQ. Trimming at V came to 1 base and at J to 0 bases, leaving 5 bases not matched to a gene. The CDR3 has 16 residues. Here the CDR3 reads CASSLDTQGLNTEAFF. The CDR3 DNA reads as TGTGCCAGCAGCTTAGACACACAGGGGCTGAACACTGAAGCTTTCTTT.

This clonotype was seen a handful of times. The J gene is TRBJ2-7, the V gene TRBV30, with D tentatively TRBD2 (5 bases). V lost 2 bases and J lost 0, with 11 bases in between. Per germline, CDR1 GTSNPN and CDR2 SVGIG (reference sequence). The CDR3 is 14 residues long. CDR3 sequence: CAWSMEGGSYEQYF. Written as DNA, the CDR3 is TGTGCCTGGAGTATGGAAGGAGGCTCCTACGAGCAGTACTTC. The full variable domain, rest sourced from reference TRBV30 and TRBJ2-7, is SQTIHQWPATLVQPVGSPLSLECTVEGTSNPNLYWYRQAAGRGLQLLFYSVGIGQISSEVPQNLSASRPQDRQFILSSKKLLLSDSGFYLCAWSMEGGSYEQYFGPGTRLTVT.

The gene calls are TRBV12-3 or TRBV12-4 and TRBJ1-6; the D gene is possibly TRBD1 (5 bases). The CDR3 covers 18 residues. V was pared by 6 bases and J by 2 bases, with 20 bases between. CDR3 sequence: CASSRGAGMVPYNSPLHF. The CDR3, as DNA: TGTGCCAGCAGCAGAGGGGCAGGGATGGTCCCCTATAATTCACCCCTCCACTTT.

In its sample, this clonotype was seen many times. This rearrangement joins TRBV7-2 to TRBJ2-2; 11 bases are shared with TRBD2. The length of the CDR3 is 16 residues. Germline trimming cut 3 bases from V and 4 bases from J; bases unmatched to any gene: 4. Germline loops: CDR1 SGHTA, CDR2 FQGNSA. The CDR3 bases are TGTGCCAGCAGCTTTAGCGGGGGGGCTATCACCGGGGAGCTGTTTTTT. This translates into CASSFSGGAITGELFF.

This clonotype was recorded a few times. The junction shows a germline mismatch at one end, possibly a read error. The chain carries TRBV6-6 and TRBJ2-3; 8 bases fit TRBD1. Germline V gene data show CDR1 as MNHNY and CDR2 as SVGAGI (reference sequence). The CDR3 has 14 residues. The DNA for the CDR3 is TGTGCCAGCAGTTACTCGACGGCCCAGGGGGCAGCCACTTTT. It is translated as CASSYSTAQGAATF.

This clonotype turned up a few times. The rearrangement links TRBV6-4 to TRBJ1-1; TRBD1 is a possible D gene (5 bases). V lost 6 bases to trimming and J lost 3 bases, with 17 bases between them. This CDR3 region has 15 residues. Germline loops: CDR1 MRHNA, CDR2 SNTAGT. DNA of the CDR3: TGTGCCAGCAGGGGGGACGAGGGGCGCGACACTGAAGCTTTCTTT. Its translation is CASRGDEGRDTEAFF.

This clonotype was detected a few times. The chain links TRBV5-1 to TRBJ1-3; D gene unclear. CDR1 is SGHRS and CDR2 is YFSETQ in the germline V gene. CDR3 size: 15 residues. V was shortened by 4 bases and J by 3 bases, with 14 bases between the two germline ends. CDR3 nucleotide sequence: TGCGCCAGCAGCCCAGGTGGGGTGGTTGGAAACACCATATATTTT. This gives the protein CASSPGGVVGNTIYF. Filled out from reference TRBV5-1 and TRBJ1-3, the complete variable domain reads KAGVTQTPRYLIKTRGQQVTLSCSPISGHRSVSWYQQTPGQGLQFLFEYFSETQRNKGNFPGRFSGRQFSNSRSEMNVSTLELGDSALYLCASSPGGVVGNTIYFGEGSWLTVV.

A few counts support this clonotype. The chain is built from TRBV9 and TRBJ2-3, with 9 bases lining up with TRBD2. V shed 4 bases and J 3 bases; nucleotides not matched to a gene: 9. Germline loops: CDR1 SGDLS, CDR2 YYNGEE. The CDR3 covers 16 residues. The chain's CDR3 is CASSSSLGLATDTQYF. CDR3 nucleotides: TGTGCCAGCAGCTCTAGCCTAGGACTAGCGACAGATACGCAGTATTTT.

This clonotype was counted only a few times. The chain joins TRBV5-6 to TRBJ1-5, with a weak D call TRBD1 (6 bases). Trimming shortened V by 4 bases and J by 5 bases, and 16 bases separated the two germline ends. CDR1 SGHDT and CDR2 YYEEEE come from the germline V gene. The CDR3 runs to 15 residues. The CDR3 spells CASSMLGQRDQPQHF. The CDR3 DNA reads as TGTGCCAGCAGCATGTTAGGACAGCGTGATCAGCCCCAGCATTTT.

This clonotype was recorded only once. V usage is TRBV20-1 and J usage is TRBJ1-6; a possible D gene is TRBD1 (6 bases). Germline loops: CDR1 DFQATT, CDR2 SNEGSKA (reference sequence). The CDR3 has 10 amino acids. CDR3 coding DNA: TGCAGAGGGGGTGATTCACCCCTCCACTTT. Its translation is CRGGDSPLHF.

This chain joins TRBV20-1 and TRBJ2-2; the match to TRBD1 covers 10 bases. CDR1 and CDR2 from the germline V gene are DFQATT and SNEGSKA (reference sequence). There are 15 residues in the CDR3. V lost 4 bases and J lost 6; bases outside the gene matches: 8. CDR3 residues: CSATLGTGEAGELFF. As DNA, the CDR3 is TGCAGTGCTACCCTTGGGACAGGGGAAGCCGGGGAGCTGTTTTTT.

In its sample, this clonotype was seen a few times. The chain carries TRBV2 and TRBJ2-1; no reliable D call. Between the trimmed V and J ends, which lost 7 bases and 4 bases, there was a span of 11 bases. The CDR3 runs to 13 residues. Germline CDR1 is SNHLY and CDR2 is FYNNEI. The CDR3 coding sequence is TGTGCCAGCAAGGTCAGGCAGTACAATGAGCAGTTCTTC. Protein sequence: CASKVRQYNEQFF.

This clonotype was found a few times. This chain connects TRBV6-6 to TRBJ1-2, with 9 nucleotides matching TRBD1. The V segment lost 4 bases and the J segment 4 bases; nucleotides outside the gene matches: 4. This CDR3 comprises 14 residues. CDR1 and CDR2 (germline): MNHNY, SVGAGI (reference sequence). The CDR3 loop is CASSWDRVGYGYTF. In nucleotides, the CDR3 is TGTGCCAGCAGTTGGGACAGGGTCGGCTATGGCTACACCTTC.

This CDR3 reads CATSSRTGVDGQPQHF. The CDR3 nucleotides read TGTGCCACCAGTTCGCGGACAGGGGTGGATGGGCAGCCCCAGCATTTT. The genes are TRBV24-1 and TRBJ1-5; 9 bases match TRBD1. The ends lost 6 bases at V and 7 bases at J; junction bases unmatched: 12. The CDR3 spans 16 residues. The V gene's germline CDR1 is KGHDR and CDR2 SFDVKD.

Many counts were recorded for this clonotype. The genes are TRBV4-2 and TRBJ1-2, with no clear D. There are 13 residues in the CDR3. Germline loops: CDR1 LGHNA, CDR2 YNFKEQ. V lost 7 bases and J 5 bases, leaving 14 bases between the germline ends. The CDR3 sequence is CASNPSGGYGYTF. CDR3 bases: TGTGCCAGCAACCCAAGCGGAGGGTATGGCTACACCTTC.

The chain employs TRBV24-1 and TRBJ2-3, with 10 nucleotides matching TRBD2. Germline V gene data show CDR1 as KGHDR and CDR2 as SFDVKD. This CDR3 comprises 14 residues. Unmatched junction bases numbered 5, after V lost 5 bases and J lost 7 bases. The CDR3 spells CATSVASGRNTQYF. CDR3 coding DNA: TGTGCCACCAGTGTGGCTAGCGGGAGAAATACGCAGTATTTT.

The chain combines TRBV19 with TRBJ2-1; perhaps D is TRBD1 or TRBD2 (5 bases each). This CDR3 has 17 residues. V was shortened by 5 bases and J by 4 bases, with 21 bases between the two germline ends. CDR1 is LNHDA and CDR2 is SQIVND in the germline V gene (reference sequence). The CDR3 DNA is TGTGCCAGTAGTCAAGGCCGATACGCGAGGGGATACAATGAGCAGTTCTTC. Protein sequence: CASSQGRYARGYNEQFF. The whole variable domain, filled in from reference TRBV19 and TRBJ2-1, reads DGGITQSPKYLFRKEGQNVTLSCEQNLNHDAMYWYRQDPGQGLRLIYYSQIVNDFQKGDIAEGYSVSREKKESFPLTVTSAQKNPTAFYLCASSQGRYARGYNEQFFGPGTRLTVL.

The chain is built from TRBV12-3 or TRBV12-4 and TRBJ2-7; D may be TRBD1 or TRBD2 (6 bases each). The CDR3 loop spans 12 amino acids. V was shortened by 6 bases and J by 5 bases, with 11 bases between the two germline ends. This chain's CDR3 is CASRQGLDEQYF. CDR3 nucleotide sequence: TGTGCCAGCAGACAGGGACTGGACGAGCAGTACTTC.

This clonotype was detected a few times. This chain joins TRBV7-6 and TRBJ1-1; a weak D match, TRBD1 (5 bases). The CDR3 is 14 residues long. Trimming took off 1 base at V and 6 bases at J, with 12 bases between the two ends. The germline V gene encodes CDR1 SGHVS and CDR2 FNYEAQ. The CDR3 sequence: CASSLVGGQAEAFF. The CDR3 DNA follows: TGTGCCAGCAGCTTAGTGGGGGGTCAGGCTGAAGCTTTCTTT.

The genes are TRBV9 and TRBJ2-2, with TRBD1 as a possible D gene (6 bases). This CDR3 is 15 amino acids long. Deletions cut 0 bases from V and 4 bases from J, with 10 bases between. Germline loops: CDR1 SGDLS, CDR2 YYNGEE. CDR3 loop: CASSVGQGPTGELFF. CDR3 DNA: TGTGCCAGCAGCGTAGGGCAGGGGCCCACCGGGGAGCTGTTTTTT.

This clonotype was recorded a few times. The genes are TRBV5-1 and TRBJ2-5, with 12 nucleotides matching TRBD2. The CDR3 has 15 residues. Germline lookup yields CDR1 SGHRS and CDR2 YFSETQ. Trimming at V came to 1 base and at J to 5 bases, leaving 3 bases not matched to a gene. As DNA, the CDR3 is TGCGCCAGCAGCTTGACTAGCGGGGGGCCGGAGACCCAGTACTTC. Translated: CASSLTSGGPETQYF.

This clonotype has a handful of counts. The V call is TRBV9, the J call TRBJ1-3; unclear D gene. Trimming left V 3 bases short and J 4 bases short, with 17 bases between. Per germline, CDR1 SGDLS and CDR2 YYNGEE. The CDR3 runs 16 residues. The CDR3 nucleotides read TGTGCCAGCAGCGAGAGCATATGGCCCCCCGGAAACACCATATATTTT. Its translation: CASSESIWPPGNTIYF. Based on the CDR3 plus reference TRBV9 and TRBJ1-3, the full variable domain is DSGVTQTPKHLITATGQRVTLRCSPRSGDLSVYWYQQSLDQGLQFLIQYYNGEERAKGNILERFSAQQFPDLHSELNLSSLELGDSALYFCASSESIWPPGNTIYFGEGSWLTVV.

This clonotype was found a few times. The chain carries TRBV10-3 and TRBJ2-7; D is unresolved. Germline loops: CDR1 ENHRY, CDR2 SYGVKD. CDR3 length equals 14 residues. Trimming stripped 3 bases from V and 0 bases from J, with 9 bases between. DNA for the CDR3: TGTGCCATCAGTGATGGAAGCAGCTCCTACGAGCAGTACTTC. Protein sequence: CAISDGSSSYEQYF.